This section outlines one T cell receptor (beta chain) sequence together with its context. This sample is part of a study of blood T cell repertoires in COVID-19. The overall study: The samples span acute and convalescent COVID-19 from the United States, Italy and Spain. Nucleic acid was either cDNA or gDNA, and it came from T cells, B-cell-depleted T cells, or PBMCs.

This CDR3 contains 13 residues. Between the trimmed V and J ends, which lost 5 bases and 0 bases, there was a span of 5 bases. The germline V gene encodes CDR1 MNHNY and CDR2 SVGAGI (reference sequence). Authors' processing steps: Nucleated cell number was recorded as an estimate derived from reference gene primer amplification. Measured with immunoSEQ multiplex PCR; TCRdb has only the in-frame clones, and not every one. Clonal size and the V and J genes are those of that table, whereas D and trimming came from the DNA. The sample carries more than 95,000 clones, 90% recorded once. The genes are TRBV6-6 and TRBJ1-3, with no clear D. The specimen sequenced was peripheral blood. This TCR was sampled from a man aged 60 to 75 with acute or convalescent COVID-19. CDR3 residues: CASSGSSGNTIYF. CDR3 coding DNA: TGTGCCAGCAGTGGGAGCTCTGGAAACACCATATATTTT.